Listed here are 8 T cell receptor beta chains from one sample, sequenced in a study of cytomegalovirus exposure and HLA in healthy donors. Researchers ran the PCR with 60 Vbeta and 13 Jbeta primers. Assay: immunoSEQ multiplex PCR; the TCRdb copy retains only in-frame clones and omits some. Of around 100,000 clones listed, around four fifths are singletons. The sequenced sample was PBMCs. Source of these receptors: a male donor in good health and CMV-seropositive.

This sequence joins TRBV5-4 and TRBJ2-3; a weak D match, TRBD2 (5 bases). With 1 base removed from V and 3 bases from J, the gap between germline ends came to 9 bases. Germline V CDR1 and CDR2: SGHNT, YYREEE (reference sequence). This CDR3 is 14 amino acids long. CDR3 region: CASSLFTGTDTQYF. CDR3 coding DNA: TGTGCCAGCAGCTTGTTTACGGGAACAGATACGCAGTATTTT. Variable domain in full (rest from reference TRBV5-4 and TRBJ2-3): ETGVTQSPTHLIKTRGQQVTLRCSSQSGHNTVSWYQQALGQGPQFIFQYYREEENGRGNFPPRFSGLQFPNYSSELNVNALELDDSALYLCASSLFTGTDTQYFGPGTRLTVL.

This sequence joins TRBV5-5 and TRBJ1-5; 8 bases agree with TRBD1. This CDR3 has 17 residues. Germline V gives CDR1 SGHKS, CDR2 YYEKEE (reference sequence). With V trimmed by 7 bases and J by 0 bases, 12 bases remained unmatched. The CDR3 loop reads CASGGGQGFYSNQPQHF. The CDR3 region has the DNA TGTGCCAGCGGCGGCGGACAGGGCTTTTATAGCAATCAGCCCCAGCATTTT.

V usage is TRBV29-1 and J usage is TRBJ2-3; tentative D call: TRBD1 (7 bases). CDR3 size: 16 residues. V gave up 6 bases and J gave up 3 bases, with 22 bases separating them. Germline V gene lookup returns CDR1 SQVTM and CDR2 ANQGSEA. CDR3 sequence (DNA): TGCAGCGTGGTAGACAGGGAGGAATCACTGACAGATACGCAGTATTTT. Encoded protein: CSVVDREESLTDTQYF.

The CDR3 coding sequence is TGCGCCAGCAGGGGGATTCGGGGGACAGCCTACAATGAGCAGTTCTTC. The encoded protein is CASRGIRGTAYNEQFF. The chain uses TRBV4-1 and TRBJ2-1; weak D call: TRBD1 (7 bases). This CDR3 is 16 amino acids long. The V end was cut by 6 bases, the J end by 2 bases, with 17 bases between. Per the germline V gene, CDR1 is MGHRA and CDR2 is YSYEKL.

The rearrangement joins TRBV14 to TRBJ1-1; D remains ambiguous. V was shortened by 3 bases and J by 0 bases, with 8 bases between the two germline ends. Germline loops: CDR1 SGHDN, CDR2 FVKESK. The CDR3 is 14 residues long. DNA of the CDR3: TGTGCCAGCAGCCATCCGGGGATGAACACTGAAGCTTTCTTT. It is translated as CASSHPGMNTEAFF. The full variable domain, with the rest looked up from reference TRBV14 and TRBJ1-1, is EAGVTQFPSHSVIEKGQTVTLRCDPISGHDNLYWYRRVMGKEIKFLLHFVKESKQDESGMPNNRFLAERTGGTYSTLKVQPAELEDSGVYFCASSHPGMNTEAFFGQGTRLTVV.

This CDR3 reads CASSSGQAYQPQHF. CDR3 in DNA: TGTGCCAGCAGCTCGGGACAAGCGTATCAGCCCCAGCATTTT. This chain links TRBV7-8 with TRBJ1-5, with TRBD1 as a possible D gene (6 bases). The CDR3 loop spans 14 amino acids. The germline V and J ends were trimmed by 4 bases and 5 bases, with 12 bases remaining between them. CDR1 is SGHVS, CDR2 FQNEAQ, per germline.

The chain uses TRBV5-1 and TRBJ2-5; the D gene is possibly TRBD2 (6 bases). The CDR3 sequence is 15 residues long. Trimming took off 3 bases at V and 4 bases at J, with 16 bases between the two ends. Germline V CDR1 and CDR2: SGHRS, YFSETQ. The CDR3 loop is CASSSDYSRPETQYF. The CDR3 DNA is TGCGCCAGCAGCTCGGACTACAGCCGCCCAGAGACCCAGTACTTC.

The V gene is TRBV7-8, the J gene TRBJ2-3; the D is unclear. V was pared by 3 bases and J by 7 bases, with 26 bases between. CDR3 length: 18 amino acids. Germline loops: CDR1 SGHVS, CDR2 FQNEAQ. The CDR3 DNA is TGTGCCAGCAGCTTTGATTCTCCCGGCAGGCCTCCGCTTAATACGCAGTATTTT. The encoded protein is CASSFDSPGRPPLNTQYF. The whole variable domain, remainder taken from reference TRBV7-8 and TRBJ2-3, is GAGVSQSPRYKVAKRGQDVALRCDPISGHVSLFWYQQALGQGPEFLTYFQNEAQLDKSGLPSDRFFAERPEGSVSTLKIQRTQQEDSAVYLCASSFDSPGRPPLNTQYFGPGTRLTVL.